This T cell receptor (beta chain) was sequenced during a study of blood T cell repertoires in COVID-19. The repertoire was sequenced with immunoSEQ multiplex PCR; TCRdb's copy has only in-frame clones and lacks some. The table lists roughly 320,000 clones, about nine tenths of them singletons. The CDR3 is 14 amino acids. Deletions cut 6 bases from V and 2 bases from J, with 14 bases between. Germline V gives CDR1 MNHEY, CDR2 SMNVEV (reference sequence). This chain links TRBV27 with TRBJ2-7; the D is unclear. The source material was peripheral blood. The TCR was taken from a woman between 45 and 60 years old with COVID-19, enrolled during active disease. The chain's CDR3 is CASSYYSLPYEQYF. The CDR3 region has the DNA TGTGCCAGCAGCTACTACTCGTTACCCTACGAGCAGTACTTC.